A selection of T cell receptor beta chains follows, all from one sample in a study of blood T cell repertoires in COVID-19. Sequenced by immunoSEQ multiplex PCR; TCRdb stores in-frame clones only, minus some. This sample carries about 220,000 clones, around 84% of them seen once, and the ten largest clones take around 13%. Specimen: peripheral blood. The receptors here all came from a human donor in a cohort sampled during active COVID-19. Each CDR3 is given with its conserved first and last residue. Each record gives: D gene, clone size, V gene, J gene, CDR3 DNA, CDR3 protein. The D gene is left open where the match is weak. The size field is filled for only some rows; it gives once, few, many or a size class.

TRBD1	.	TRBV28	TRBJ1-2	TGTGCCAGCAGCCCTACCCCGGACAGGGACTATGGCTACACCTTC	CASSPTPDRDYGYTF
.	.	TRBV7-6	TRBJ2-7	TGTGCCAGCAGCCCCAACGAGTGGAGGGGACTCTCCTACGAGCAGTACTTC	CASSPNEWRGLSYEQYF
.	.	TRBV7-7	TRBJ2-5	TGTGCTAGCAGCTTAGGCAGGGTAGGGGAGACCCAGTACTTC	CASSLGRVGETQYF
.	.	TRBV6-5	TRBJ1-4	TGTGCCAGCAGAACAGGGTACGAAAAACTGTTTTTT	CASRTGYEKLFF
TRBD2	.	TRBV27	TRBJ2-3	TGTGCCAGCAGTTTGCGAGGGACTAGCGGGGTTTTAGGTACGCAGTATTTT	CASSLRGTSGVLGTQYF
TRBD2	.	TRBV7-9	TRBJ2-7	TGTGCCAGCACCTCTAGCGGGACGGGTATCGGCGAGCAGTACTTC	CASTSSGTGIGEQYF
TRBD1	.	TRBV4-2	TRBJ2-2	TGTGCCAGCAGCCAATGGACAGGGGGAAACACCGGGGAGCTGTTTTTT	CASSQWTGGNTGELFF
.	.	TRBV7-3	TRBJ1-6	TGTGCCAGCAGCTTATCCCCGGAGGGTTCACCCCTCCACTTT	CASSLSPEGSPLHF
.	few	TRBV7-9	TRBJ2-2	TGTGCCAGCAGCTTAGCGAACCTGGGCAGGACCGGGGAGCTGTTTTTT	CASSLANLGRTGELFF
.	few	TRBV5-1	TRBJ2-7	TGCGCCAGCAGCTTGGAAGGGGATGGGCACGAGCAGTACTTC	CASSLEGDGHEQYF
.	.	TRBV14	TRBJ2-3	TGTGCCAGCAGCCAAGAATGGGGGGGCGCAGATACGCAGTATTTT	CASSQEWGGADTQYF
.	.	TRBV18	TRBJ1-5	TGTGCCAGCTCACCTCAATACGGAGGCGATAGCAATCAGCCCCAGCATTTT	CASSPQYGGDSNQPQHF
.	.	TRBV3-1/TRBV3-2	TRBJ1-5	TGTGCCAGCAGCCAGGGCTATAGCAATCAGCCCCAGCATTTT	CASSQGYSNQPQHF
.	.	TRBV12-3/TRBV12-4	TRBJ2-7	TGTGCCAGCAGTACCCTCTCAGGCGAGCAGTACTTC	CASSTLSGEQYF
TRBD1	.	TRBV19	TRBJ2-3	TGTGCCACCGCACAGGGGGCCGGAACAGATACGCAGTATTTT	CATAQGAGTDTQYF
.	.	TRBV19	TRBJ2-6	TGTGCCAGTAGTCAAGAGGGGAGGGTCCTGACTTTC	CASSQEGRVLTF